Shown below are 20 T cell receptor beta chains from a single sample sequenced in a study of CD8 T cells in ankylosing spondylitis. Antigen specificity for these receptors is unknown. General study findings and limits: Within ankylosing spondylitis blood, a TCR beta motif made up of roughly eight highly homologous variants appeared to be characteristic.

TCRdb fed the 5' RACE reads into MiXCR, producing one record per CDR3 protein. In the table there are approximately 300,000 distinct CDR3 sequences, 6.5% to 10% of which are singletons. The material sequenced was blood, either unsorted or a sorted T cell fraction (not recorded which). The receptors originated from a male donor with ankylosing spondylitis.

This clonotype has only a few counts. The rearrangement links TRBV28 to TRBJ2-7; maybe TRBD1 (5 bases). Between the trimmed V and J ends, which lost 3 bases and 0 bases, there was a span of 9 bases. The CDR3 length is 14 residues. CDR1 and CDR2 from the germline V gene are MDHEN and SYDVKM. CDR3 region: CASSFGRVSYEQYF. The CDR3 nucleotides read TGTGCCAGCAGTTTCGGCAGGGTCTCCTACGAGCAGTACTTC.

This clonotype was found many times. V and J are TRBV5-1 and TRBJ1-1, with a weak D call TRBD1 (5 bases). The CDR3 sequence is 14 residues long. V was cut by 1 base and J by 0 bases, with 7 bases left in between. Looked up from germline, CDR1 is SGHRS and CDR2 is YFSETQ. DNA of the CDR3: TGCGCCAGCAGCTTGTCAGGGATGAACACTGAAGCTTTCTTT. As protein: CASSLSGMNTEAFF.

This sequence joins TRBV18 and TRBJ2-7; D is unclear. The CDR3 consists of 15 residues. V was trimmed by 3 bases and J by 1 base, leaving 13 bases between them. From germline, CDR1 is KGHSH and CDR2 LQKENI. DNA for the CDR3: TGTGCCAGCTCACCTTACTCGAACCCTTCCTACGAGCAGTACTTC. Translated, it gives CASSPYSNPSYEQYF.

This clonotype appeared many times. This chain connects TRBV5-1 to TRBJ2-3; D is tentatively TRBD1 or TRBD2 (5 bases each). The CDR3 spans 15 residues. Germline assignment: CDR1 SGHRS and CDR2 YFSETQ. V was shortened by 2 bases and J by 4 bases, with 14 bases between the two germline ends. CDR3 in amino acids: CASSFWGIRADTQYF. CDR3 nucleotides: TGCGCCAGCAGCTTTTGGGGGATTAGGGCAGATACGCAGTATTTT.

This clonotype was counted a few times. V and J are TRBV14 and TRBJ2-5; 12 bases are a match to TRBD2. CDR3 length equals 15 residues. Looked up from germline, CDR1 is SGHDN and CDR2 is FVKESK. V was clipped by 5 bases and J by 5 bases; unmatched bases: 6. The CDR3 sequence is CASSGRLAGEETQYF. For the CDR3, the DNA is TGTGCCAGCAGCGGCCGACTAGCGGGAGAGGAGACCCAGTACTTC.

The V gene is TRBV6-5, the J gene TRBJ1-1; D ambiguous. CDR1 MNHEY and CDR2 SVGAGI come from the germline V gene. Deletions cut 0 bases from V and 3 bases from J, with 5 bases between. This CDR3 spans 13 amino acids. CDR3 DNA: TGTGCCAGCAGTTACTCGGTGGACACTGAAGCTTTCTTT. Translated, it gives CASSYSVDTEAFF.

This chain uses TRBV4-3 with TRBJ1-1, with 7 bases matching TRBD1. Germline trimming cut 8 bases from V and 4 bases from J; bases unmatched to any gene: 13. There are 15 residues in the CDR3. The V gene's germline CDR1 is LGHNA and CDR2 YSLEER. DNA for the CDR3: TGCGCCAGCCGAAACCACTACAACAGGGGCACTGAAGCTTTCTTT. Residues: CASRNHYNRGTEAFF.

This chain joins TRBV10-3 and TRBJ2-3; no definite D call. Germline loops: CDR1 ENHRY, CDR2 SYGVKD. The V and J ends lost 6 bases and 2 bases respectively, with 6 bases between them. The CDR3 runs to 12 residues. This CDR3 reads CAIRENTDTQYF. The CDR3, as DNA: TGTGCCATCAGAGAGAACACAGATACGCAGTATTTT.

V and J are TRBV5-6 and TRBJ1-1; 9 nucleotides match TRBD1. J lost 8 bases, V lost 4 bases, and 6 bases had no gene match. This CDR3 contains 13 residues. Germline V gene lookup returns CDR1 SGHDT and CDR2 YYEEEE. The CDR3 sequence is CASSTGGLGEAFF. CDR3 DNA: TGTGCCAGCAGCACAGGGGGCTTGGGAGAAGCTTTCTTT. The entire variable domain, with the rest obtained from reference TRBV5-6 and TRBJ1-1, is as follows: DAGVTQSPTHLIKTRGQQVTLRCSPKSGHDTVSWYQQALGQGPQFIFQYYEEEERQRGNFPDRFSGHQFPNYSSELNVNALLLGDSALYLCASSTGGLGEAFFGQGTRLTVV.

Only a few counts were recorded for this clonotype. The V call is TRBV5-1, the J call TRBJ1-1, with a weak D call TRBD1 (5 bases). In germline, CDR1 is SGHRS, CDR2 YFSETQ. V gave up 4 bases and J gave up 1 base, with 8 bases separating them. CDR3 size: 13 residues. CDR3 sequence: CASSIDRNTEAFF. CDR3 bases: TGCGCCAGCAGCATAGACAGGAACACTGAAGCTTTCTTT.

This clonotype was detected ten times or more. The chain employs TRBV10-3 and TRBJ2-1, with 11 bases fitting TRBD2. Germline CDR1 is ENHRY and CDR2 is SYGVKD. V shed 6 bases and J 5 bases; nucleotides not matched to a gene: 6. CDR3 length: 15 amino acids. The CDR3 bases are TGTGCCATCAGAGAAGGACTAGCGGGTAACAATGAGCAGTTCTTC. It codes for CAIREGLAGNNEQFF.

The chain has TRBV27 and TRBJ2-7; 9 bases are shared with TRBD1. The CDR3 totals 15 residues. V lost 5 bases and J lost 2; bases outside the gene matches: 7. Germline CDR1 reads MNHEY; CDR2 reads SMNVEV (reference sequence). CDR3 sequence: CASSNWDRATYEQYF. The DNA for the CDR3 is TGTGCCAGCAGTAACTGGGACAGGGCAACCTACGAGCAGTACTTC.

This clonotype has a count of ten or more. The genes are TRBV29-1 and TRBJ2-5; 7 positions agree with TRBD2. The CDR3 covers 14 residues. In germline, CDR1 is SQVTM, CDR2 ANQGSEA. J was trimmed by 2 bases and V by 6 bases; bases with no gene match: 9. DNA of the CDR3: TGCAGCGTGACGAAGCGGGGCGTTCAAGAGACCCAGTACTTC. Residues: CSVTKRGVQETQYF.

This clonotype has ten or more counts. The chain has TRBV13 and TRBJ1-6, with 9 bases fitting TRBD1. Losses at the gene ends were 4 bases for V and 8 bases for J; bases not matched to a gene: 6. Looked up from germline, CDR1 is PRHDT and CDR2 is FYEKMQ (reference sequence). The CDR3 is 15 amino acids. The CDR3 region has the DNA TGTGCCAGCAGCTACGGACAGGGGAGGTATTCACCCCTCCACTTT. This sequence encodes CASSYGQGRYSPLHF.

The CDR3 region has the DNA TGCGCCAGCAGCCGACAGGGGAGCTCTGGAAACACCATATATTTT. Translation gives CASSRQGSSGNTIYF. This sequence joins TRBV5-1 and TRBJ1-3, with 8 bases aligning to TRBD1. Per germline, CDR1 SGHRS and CDR2 YFSETQ. The CDR3 is 15 amino acids. V dropped 4 bases and J dropped 0; count of bases not matched to a gene: 3.

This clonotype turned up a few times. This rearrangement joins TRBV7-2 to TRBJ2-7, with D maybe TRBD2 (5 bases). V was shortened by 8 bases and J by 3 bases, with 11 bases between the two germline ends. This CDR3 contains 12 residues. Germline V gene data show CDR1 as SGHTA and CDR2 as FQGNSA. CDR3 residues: CASRGNVYEQYF. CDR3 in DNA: TGTGCCAGCCGAGGGAATGTCTACGAGCAGTACTTC. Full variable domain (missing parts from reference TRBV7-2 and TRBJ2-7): GAGVSQSPSNKVTEKGKDVELRCDPISGHTALYWYRQSLGQGLEFLIYFQGNSAPDKSGLPSDRFSAERTGGSVSTLTIQRTQQEDSAVYLCASRGNVYEQYFGPGTRLTVT.

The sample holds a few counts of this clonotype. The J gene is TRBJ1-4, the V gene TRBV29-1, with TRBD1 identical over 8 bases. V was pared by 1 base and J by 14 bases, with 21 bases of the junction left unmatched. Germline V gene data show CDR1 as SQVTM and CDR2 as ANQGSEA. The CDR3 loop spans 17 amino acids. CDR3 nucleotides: TGCAGCGTTGAAGTCCTTCAAGGACAGGGTAGGGGCGGCGGTCTGTTTTTT. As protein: CSVEVLQGQGRGGGLFF.

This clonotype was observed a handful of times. This CDR3 reads CSVPLGRETQYF. DNA of the CDR3: TGCAGCGTCCCGCTGGGGCGGGAGACCCAGTACTTC. The chain has TRBV29-1 and TRBJ2-5, with D possibly matching TRBD1 (5 bases). CDR3 length: 12 residues. V was trimmed by 6 bases and J by 5 bases, leaving 13 bases between them. CDR1 is SQVTM, CDR2 ANQGSEA, per germline.

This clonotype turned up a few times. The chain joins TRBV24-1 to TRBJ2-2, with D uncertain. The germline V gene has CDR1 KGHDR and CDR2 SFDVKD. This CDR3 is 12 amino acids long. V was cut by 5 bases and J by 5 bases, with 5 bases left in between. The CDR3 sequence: CATSVTTGELFF. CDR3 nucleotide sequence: TGTGCCACCAGTGTAACAACCGGGGAGCTGTTTTTT.

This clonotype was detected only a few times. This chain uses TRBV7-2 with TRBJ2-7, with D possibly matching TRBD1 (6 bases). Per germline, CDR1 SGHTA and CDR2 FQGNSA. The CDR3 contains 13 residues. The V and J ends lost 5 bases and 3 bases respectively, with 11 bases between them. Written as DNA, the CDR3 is TGTGCCAGCAGCGCCCAGGGGATCTACGAGCAGTACTTC. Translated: CASSAQGIYEQYF.